These 14 T cell receptor beta chains were sequenced from one sample in a study of neurological immune-mediated disorders. TCRdb reprocessed the 5' RACE reads with MiXCR, giving one entry per CDR3 protein. The repertoire includes tens of thousands of distinct CDR3 sequences, under 10% of them detected once, and 1.5% to 2% sits in the top ten. Sequencing was done on a sample of PBMCs. These receptors originate from a man between 50 and 59 years old in good health.

This clonotype was observed at least ten times. The genes are TRBV28 and TRBJ1-4; the D is unclear. The CDR3 consists of 12 residues. Germline-derived CDR1 and CDR2 are MDHEN and SYDVKM. Trimming left V 6 bases short and J 4 bases short, with 6 bases between. This CDR3 reads CASRNRNEKLFF. The CDR3 DNA reads as TGTGCCAGCAGGAACCGTAATGAAAAACTGTTTTTT.

V and J are TRBV5-8 and TRBJ1-4, with no clear D. CDR1 and CDR2 (germline): SGHTS, YDEGEE. V was pared by 9 bases and J by 3 bases, with 21 bases between. This CDR3 spans 16 amino acids. CDR3 nucleotide sequence: TGTGCCAACAGTCCGTTTGTTGGGAGCGCTAATGAAAAACTGTTTTTT. It encodes CANSPFVGSANEKLFF.

This clonotype occurred many times. The J gene is TRBJ2-7, the V gene TRBV7-2; 9 nucleotides agree with TRBD2. V was clipped by 2 bases and J by 2 bases; unmatched bases: 7. The CDR3 covers 16 residues. CDR1 and CDR2 from the germline V gene are SGHTA and FQGNSA. The chain's CDR3 is CASSLTTSGRAYEQYF. CDR3 nucleotides: TGTGCCAGCAGCTTAACTACTAGCGGGCGCGCCTACGAGCAGTACTTC.

There are many counts of this clonotype. The J gene is TRBJ1-2, the V gene TRBV7-9, with 9 positions matching TRBD1. Trimming removed 3 bases from V and 6 bases from J; junction bases left unmatched: 5. The length of the CDR3 is 14 residues. Germline loops: CDR1 SEHNR, CDR2 FQNEAQ (reference sequence). CDR3 in DNA: TGTGCCAGCAGCTTGACAGGGGGACCCGATGGCTACACCTTC. Residues: CASSLTGGPDGYTF.

The table lists this clonotype with many counts. The CDR3 is CASSDSGVEHTQYF. The DNA of the CDR3 is TGTGCCAGCAGTGACTCGGGGGTGGAGCACACGCAGTATTTT. The chain carries TRBV25-1 and TRBJ2-3, with a possible D match to TRBD2 (6 bases). Germline V gene data show CDR1 as MGHDK and CDR2 as SYGVNS. V lost 3 bases and J 9 bases, leaving 16 bases between the germline ends. The CDR3 loop spans 14 amino acids.

This clonotype came up many times. The chain recombines TRBV11-2 with TRBJ2-7; no definite D call. V gave up 1 base and J gave up 2 bases, with 9 bases separating them. The CDR3 sequence is 14 residues long. Per the germline V gene, CDR1 is SGHAT and CDR2 is FQNNGV. CDR3 DNA sequence: TGTGCCAGCAGCTTAGGCGTAGGGCCCTACGAGCAGTACTTC. Translation: CASSLGVGPYEQYF. The whole variable domain, filled in from reference TRBV11-2 and TRBJ2-7, reads EAGVAQSPRYKIIEKRQSVAFWCNPISGHATLYWYQQILGQGPKLLIQFQNNGVVDDSQLPKDRFSAERLKGVDSTLKIQPAKLEDSAVYLCASSLGVGPYEQYFGPGTRLTVT.

This clonotype was counted ten times or more. The V and J genes are TRBV5-1 and TRBJ2-2; D is ambiguous. CDR1 and CDR2 from the germline V gene are SGHRS and YFSETQ. This CDR3 is built from 14 residues. The V end was cut by 2 bases, the J end by 6 bases, with 11 bases between. CDR3 coding DNA: TGCGCCAGCAGCTTCGGCCCCTTGCCCGGGGAGCTGTTTTTT. Its translation: CASSFGPLPGELFF.

There are many counts of this clonotype. J is TRBJ2-3 and V is TRBV5-5; tentatively, D is TRBD2 (5 bases). The CDR3 extends over 14 amino acids. Germline V gene data show CDR1 as SGHKS and CDR2 as YYEKEE (reference sequence). The V gene lost 4 bases and the J gene lost 2 bases, with 11 bases spanning the gap. The CDR3 DNA reads TGTGCCAGCAGCCCGGACTCATACACAGATACGCAGTATTTT. It codes for CASSPDSYTDTQYF. The full variable domain, completed using reference TRBV5-5 and TRBJ2-3, is DAGVTQSPTHLIKTRGQQVTLRCSPISGHKSVSWYQQVLGQGPQFIFQYYEKEERGRGNFPDRFSARQFPNYSSELNVNALLLGDSALYLCASSPDSYTDTQYFGPGTRLTVL.

There are a few counts of this clonotype. The chain is built from TRBV6-5 and TRBJ1-1; D might be TRBD1 (5 bases). In germline, CDR1 is MNHEY, CDR2 SVGAGI. The V and J ends lost 6 bases and 6 bases respectively, with 14 bases between them. The CDR3 totals 13 residues. The CDR3 region has the DNA TGTGCCAGCAGCCCGGGGGTTGGGGCTGAAGCTTTCTTT. As protein: CASSPGVGAEAFF.

This clonotype was seen at least ten times. CDR3 nucleotides: TGCGCCAGCAGCTTGGGGGAAAGCCTAGCCAAAAACATTCAGTACTTC. Translation: CASSLGESLAKNIQYF. This chain links TRBV5-1 with TRBJ2-4; D gene uncertain. Germline CDR1 is SGHRS and CDR2 is YFSETQ. The germline V and J ends were trimmed by 0 bases and 0 bases, with 10 bases remaining between them. This CDR3 has 16 amino acids.

This clonotype was seen repeatedly, ten times or more. The chain links TRBV20-1 to TRBJ1-1, with D unclear. Looked up from germline, CDR1 is DFQATT and CDR2 is SNEGSKA (reference sequence). This CDR3 has 13 residues. Between the trimmed V and J ends, which lost 0 bases and 0 bases, there was a span of 5 bases. The CDR3, as DNA: TGCAGTGCTAGAGATTCCCTGAACACTGAAGCTTTCTTT. Translated: CSARDSLNTEAFF.

The sample holds a few counts of this clonotype. The rearrangement links TRBV7-2 to TRBJ2-1; 14 bases match TRBD2. Germline CDR1 and CDR2: SGHTA and FQGNSA. The junction had 5 bases not matched to a gene; V was cut back by 5 bases and J by 8 bases. The CDR3 spans 15 residues. CDR3 protein: CASSLGLAGGDEQFF. In nucleotides, the CDR3 is TGTGCCAGCAGCCTAGGACTAGCGGGAGGAGATGAGCAGTTCTTC.

This clonotype was recorded many times. This chain joins TRBV18 and TRBJ2-6; no firm D call. This CDR3 comprises 16 residues. V was cut by 2 bases and J by 2 bases, with 10 bases left in between. Germline V gene sequence: CDR1 KGHSH, CDR2 LQKENI. In nucleotides, the CDR3 is TGTGCCAGCTCACCATACGAGGCGGCTGGGGCCAACGTCCTGACTTTC. Its protein is CASSPYEAAGANVLTF.

This clonotype was seen many times. The V and J genes are TRBV5-1 and TRBJ2-7; D uncertain. The V gene lost 4 bases and the J gene lost 4 bases, with 15 bases spanning the gap. The CDR3 is 14 amino acids. Germline V lookup: CDR1 SGHRS, CDR2 YFSETQ. The CDR3 here is CASSGYNTGYEQYF. CDR3 DNA sequence: TGCGCCAGCAGCGGATACAATACTGGTTACGAGCAGTACTTC.